The source of this TCR beta chain is a study of response to subunit inactivated influenza vaccine. CDR3 length: 15 amino acids. V shed 2 bases, J shed 7 bases, and the junction held 4 bases outside the gene matches. Germline lookup yields CDR1 SEHNR and CDR2 FQNEAQ (reference sequence). Points from the study as a whole: It was suggested by the authors that few new T cells are recruited by each seasonal influenza vaccination.

MiXCR, run by TCRdb on the RT-PCR reads, gives a single entry per CDR3 protein. The repertoire has 500,000 to 750,000 distinct CDR3 sequences, 11% to 15% of them found once; the top ten carry 8.5% to 14%. Of note for this clonotype: Antigen: not known.

Here the sequenced sample was PBMCs from blood, taken 11 to 12 days after vaccination. This TCR derives from a man between 45 and 60 years old who received an inactivated influenza vaccine. This rearrangement joins TRBV7-9 to TRBJ2-1, with TRBD2 matching 11 bases. The CDR3 DNA reads as TGTGCCAGCAGCTTATTTCCTAGCGGGGGGAATGAGCAGTTCTTC. Translating it yields CASSLFPSGGNEQFF.